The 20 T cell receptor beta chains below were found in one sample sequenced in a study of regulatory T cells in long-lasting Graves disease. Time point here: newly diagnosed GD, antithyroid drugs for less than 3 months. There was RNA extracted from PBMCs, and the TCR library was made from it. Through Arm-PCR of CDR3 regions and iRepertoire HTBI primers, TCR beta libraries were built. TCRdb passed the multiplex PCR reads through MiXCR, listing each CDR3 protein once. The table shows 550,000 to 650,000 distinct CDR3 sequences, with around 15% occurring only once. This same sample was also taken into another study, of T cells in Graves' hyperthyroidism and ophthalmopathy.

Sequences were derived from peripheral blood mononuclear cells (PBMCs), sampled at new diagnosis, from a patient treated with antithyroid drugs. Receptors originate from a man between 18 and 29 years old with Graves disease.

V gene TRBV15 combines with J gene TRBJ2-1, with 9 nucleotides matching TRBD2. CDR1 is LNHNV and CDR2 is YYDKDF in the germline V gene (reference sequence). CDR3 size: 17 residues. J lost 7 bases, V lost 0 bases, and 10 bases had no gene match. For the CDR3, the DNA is TGTGCCACCAGCAGAGATCCGCGGGAGGGCCTGGGGAATGAGCAGTTCTTC. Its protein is CATSRDPREGLGNEQFF.

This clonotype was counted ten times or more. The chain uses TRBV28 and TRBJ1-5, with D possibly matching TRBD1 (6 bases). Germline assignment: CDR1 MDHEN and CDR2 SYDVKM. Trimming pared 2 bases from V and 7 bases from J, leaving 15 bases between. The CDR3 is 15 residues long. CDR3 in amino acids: CASSLVGGAGQPQHF. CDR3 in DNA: TGTGCCAGCAGTTTAGTAGGGGGGGCGGGACAGCCCCAGCATTTT.

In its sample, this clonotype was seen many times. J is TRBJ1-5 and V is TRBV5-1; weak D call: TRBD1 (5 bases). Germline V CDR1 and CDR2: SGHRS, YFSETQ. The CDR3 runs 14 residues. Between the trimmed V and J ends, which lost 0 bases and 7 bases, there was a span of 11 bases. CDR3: CASSLAGAGQPQHF. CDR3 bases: TGCGCCAGCAGCTTGGCCGGGGCGGGGCAGCCCCAGCATTTT.

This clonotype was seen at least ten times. The CDR3 nucleotides read TGTGCCAGCAGCTTGGACAGCACGCAGTATTTT. Protein sequence: CASSLDSTQYF. This chain uses TRBV7-9 with TRBJ2-3; tentative D call: TRBD1 (6 bases). The CDR3 runs 11 residues. The germline gives CDR1 SEHNR, CDR2 FQNEAQ (reference sequence). Trimming shortened V by 3 bases and J by 9 bases, and 7 bases separated the two germline ends.

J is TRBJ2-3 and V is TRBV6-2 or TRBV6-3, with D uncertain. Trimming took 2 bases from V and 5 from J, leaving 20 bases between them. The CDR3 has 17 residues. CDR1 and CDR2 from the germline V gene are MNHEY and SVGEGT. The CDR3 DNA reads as TGTGCCAGCAGTTACCAGCCGGGTTCCTTTAGTGGAGATACGCAGTATTTT. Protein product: CASSYQPGSFSGDTQYF.

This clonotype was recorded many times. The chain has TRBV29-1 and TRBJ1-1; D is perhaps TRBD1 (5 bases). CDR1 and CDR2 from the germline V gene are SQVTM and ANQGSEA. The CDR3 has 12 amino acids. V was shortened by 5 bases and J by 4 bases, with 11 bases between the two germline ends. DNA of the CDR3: TGCAGCGTTACCCGACAGTCCACTGAAGCTTTCTTT. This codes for CSVTRQSTEAFF.

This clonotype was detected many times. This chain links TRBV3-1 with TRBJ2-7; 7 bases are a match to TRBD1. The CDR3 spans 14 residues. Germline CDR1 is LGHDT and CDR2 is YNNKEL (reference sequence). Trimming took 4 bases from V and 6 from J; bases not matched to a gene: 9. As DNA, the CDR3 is TGTGCCAGCAGCCCCGGGACAGATAAGGGCGAGCAGTACTTC. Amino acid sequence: CASSPGTDKGEQYF.

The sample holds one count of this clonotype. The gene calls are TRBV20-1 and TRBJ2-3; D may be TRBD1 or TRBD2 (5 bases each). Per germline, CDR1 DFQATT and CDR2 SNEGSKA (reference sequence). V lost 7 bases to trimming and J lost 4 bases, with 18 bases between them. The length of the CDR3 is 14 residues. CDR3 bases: TGCAGTGGAAGGGGCGGGCCCGCGGCAGATACGCAGTATTTT. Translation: CSGRGGPAADTQYF.

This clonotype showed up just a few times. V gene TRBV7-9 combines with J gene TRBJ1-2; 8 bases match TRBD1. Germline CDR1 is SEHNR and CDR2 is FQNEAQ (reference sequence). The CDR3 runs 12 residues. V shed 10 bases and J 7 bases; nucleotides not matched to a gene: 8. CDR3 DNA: TGTGCCACCCTCCAGGGGGCCGGTGGCTACACCTTC. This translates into CATLQGAGGYTF.

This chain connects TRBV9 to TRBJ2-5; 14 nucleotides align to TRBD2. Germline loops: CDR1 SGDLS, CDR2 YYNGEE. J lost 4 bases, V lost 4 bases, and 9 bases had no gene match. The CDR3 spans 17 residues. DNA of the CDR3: TGTGCCAGCAGCTCGGGACTAGCGGGAGATGCGAGAGAGACCCAGTACTTC. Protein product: CASSSGLAGDARETQYF. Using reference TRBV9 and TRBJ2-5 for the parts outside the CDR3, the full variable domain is DSGVTQTPKHLITATGQRVTLRCSPRSGDLSVYWYQQSLDQGLQFLIQYYNGEERAKGNILERFSAQQFPDLHSELNLSSLELGDSALYFCASSSGLAGDARETQYFGPGTRLLVL.

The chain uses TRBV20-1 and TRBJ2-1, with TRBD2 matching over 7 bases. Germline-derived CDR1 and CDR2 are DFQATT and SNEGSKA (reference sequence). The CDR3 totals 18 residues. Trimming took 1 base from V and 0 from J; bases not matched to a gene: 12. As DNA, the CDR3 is TGCAGTGCTAGAGTTAGCGGGCCAGCTCCGAACTCCTACAATGAGCAGTTCTTC. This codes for CSARVSGPAPNSYNEQFF.

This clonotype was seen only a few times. CDR3 coding DNA: TGTGCCAGCAGCGACAGGGCGGCCTCGGAGGGGGAGCAGTTCTTC. Translation: CASSDRAASEGEQFF. The chain links TRBV3-1 to TRBJ2-1; D is possibly TRBD1 (7 bases). The V end was cut by 5 bases, the J end by 10 bases, with 21 bases between. The CDR3 has 15 amino acids. The germline CDR1 and CDR2 sequences are LGHDT and YNNKEL (reference sequence).

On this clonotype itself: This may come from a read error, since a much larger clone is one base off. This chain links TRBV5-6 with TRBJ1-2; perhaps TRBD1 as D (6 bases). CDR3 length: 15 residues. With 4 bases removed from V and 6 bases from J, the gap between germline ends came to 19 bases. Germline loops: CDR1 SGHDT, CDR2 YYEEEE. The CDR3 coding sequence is TGTGCCAGCAGCCGGGGGCAGGGCATCCAGGATGGCTACACCTTC. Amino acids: CASSRGQGIQDGYTF.

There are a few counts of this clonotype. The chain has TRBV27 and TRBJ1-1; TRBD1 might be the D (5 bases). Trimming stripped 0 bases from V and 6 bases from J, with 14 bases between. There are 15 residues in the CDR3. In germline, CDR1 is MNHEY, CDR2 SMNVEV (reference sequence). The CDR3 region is CASSLSTVGMAEAFF. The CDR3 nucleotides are TGTGCCAGCAGTTTATCGACAGTGGGGATGGCTGAAGCTTTCTTT.

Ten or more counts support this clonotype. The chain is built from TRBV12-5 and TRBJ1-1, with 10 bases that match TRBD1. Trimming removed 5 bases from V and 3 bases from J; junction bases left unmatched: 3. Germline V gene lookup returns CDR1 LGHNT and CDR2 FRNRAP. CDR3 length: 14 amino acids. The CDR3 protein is CASGIDRGHTEAFF. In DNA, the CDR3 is TGTGCTAGTGGTATTGACAGGGGGCACACTGAAGCTTTCTTT. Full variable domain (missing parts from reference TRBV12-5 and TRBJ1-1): DARVTQTPRHKVTEMGQEVTMRCQPILGHNTVFWYRQTMMQGLELLAYFRNRAPLDDSGMPKDRFSAEMPDATLATLKIQPSEPRDSAVYFCASGIDRGHTEAFFGQGTRLTVV.

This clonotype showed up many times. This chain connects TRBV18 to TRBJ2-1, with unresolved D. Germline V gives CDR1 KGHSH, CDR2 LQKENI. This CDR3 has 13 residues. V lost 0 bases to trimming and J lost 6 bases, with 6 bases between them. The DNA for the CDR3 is TGTGCCAGCTCACCACCGCCCGGCAATGAGCAGTTCTTC. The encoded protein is CASSPPPGNEQFF.

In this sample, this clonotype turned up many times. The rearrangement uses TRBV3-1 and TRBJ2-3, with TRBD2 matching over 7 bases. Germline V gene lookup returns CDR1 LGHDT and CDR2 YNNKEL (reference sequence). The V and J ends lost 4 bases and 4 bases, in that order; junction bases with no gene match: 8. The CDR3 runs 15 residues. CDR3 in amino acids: CASSPSGRGPDTQYF. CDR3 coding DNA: TGTGCCAGCAGCCCCTCGGGGAGGGGACCAGATACGCAGTATTTT.

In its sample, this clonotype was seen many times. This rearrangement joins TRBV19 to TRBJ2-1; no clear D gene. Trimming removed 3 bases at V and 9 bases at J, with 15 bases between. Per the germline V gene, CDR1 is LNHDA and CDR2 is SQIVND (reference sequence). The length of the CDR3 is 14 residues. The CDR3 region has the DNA TGTGCCAGTAGTATCAGACTGGTGGACGGTGAGCAGTTCTTC. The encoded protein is CASSIRLVDGEQFF.

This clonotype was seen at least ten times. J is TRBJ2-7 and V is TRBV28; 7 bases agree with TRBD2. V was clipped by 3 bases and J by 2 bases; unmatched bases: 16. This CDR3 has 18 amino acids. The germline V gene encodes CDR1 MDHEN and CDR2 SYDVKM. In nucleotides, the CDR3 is TGTGCCAGCAGTTTTTCTTATACCCGAGCGGGACCTCCCTACGAGCAGTACTTC. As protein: CASSFSYTRAGPPYEQYF.

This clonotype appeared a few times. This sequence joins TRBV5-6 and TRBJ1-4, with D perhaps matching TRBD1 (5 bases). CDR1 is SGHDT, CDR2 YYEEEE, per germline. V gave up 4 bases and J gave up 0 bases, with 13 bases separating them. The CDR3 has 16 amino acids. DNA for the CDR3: TGTGCCAGCAGCCCGGGGGGACGGCCAACTAATGAAAAACTGTTTTTT. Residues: CASSPGGRPTNEKLFF.